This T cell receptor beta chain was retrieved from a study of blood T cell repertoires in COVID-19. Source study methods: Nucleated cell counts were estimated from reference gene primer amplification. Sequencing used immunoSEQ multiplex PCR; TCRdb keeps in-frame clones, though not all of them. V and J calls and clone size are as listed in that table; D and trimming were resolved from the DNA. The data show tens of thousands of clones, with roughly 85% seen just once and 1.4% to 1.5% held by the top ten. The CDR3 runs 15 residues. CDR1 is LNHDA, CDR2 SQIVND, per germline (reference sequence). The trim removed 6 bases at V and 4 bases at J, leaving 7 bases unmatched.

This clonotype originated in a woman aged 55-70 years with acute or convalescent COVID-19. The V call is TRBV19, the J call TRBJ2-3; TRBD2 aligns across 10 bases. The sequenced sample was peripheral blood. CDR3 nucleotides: TGTGCCAGTAGCCAAAGCGGGAGGGACTCAGATACGCAGTATTTT. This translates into CASSQSGRDSDTQYF.